The sequence of this T cell receptor beta chain was determined in a study of regulatory T cells in long-lasting Graves disease. Building of the TCR beta libraries involved iRepertoire HTBI primers and Arm-PCR of CDR3 regions. Each CDR3 protein is one row after TCRdb ran MiXCR on the multiplex PCR reads. The repertoire has more than 450,000 distinct CDR3 sequences, 12% of them found once; the top ten carry around 10%. Time point noted: newly diagnosed GD, antithyroid drugs for less than 3 months. The TCR library was prepared using RNA isolated from PBMCs. Germline-derived CDR1 and CDR2 are SGHRS and YFSETQ. The CDR3 is made up of 15 amino acids. With V trimmed by 2 bases and J by 5 bases, 3 bases remained unmatched. The table lists this clonotype with a count of one. These data were likewise used in another study, on T cells in Graves' hyperthyroidism and ophthalmopathy.

Specimen: peripheral blood mononuclear cells (PBMCs), collected at new diagnosis, from a patient treated with antithyroid drugs. The TCR sequence derives from a woman aged 25 to 39 with Graves disease. J is TRBJ2-5 and V is TRBV5-1; 13 bases are shared with TRBD2. CDR3 bases: TGCGCCAGCAGCTTCGGGACTAGCGGGATTGAGACCCAGTACTTC. Its translation: CASSFGTSGIETQYF.